Listed below are T cell receptor beta chains from one sample, sequenced in a study of radiation and T cells in renal cell carcinoma. Here immunoSEQ multiplex PCR was the method, and the copy in TCRdb shows in-frame clones only, minus some. Of 100,000 to 150,000 clones in the sample, approximately 78% were seen once. The source was blood, collected from a patient whose treatment included radiotherapy and nephrectomy. Receptors originate from a woman aged 55-70 years with renal cell carcinoma. Each CDR3 is given with its conserved first and last residue.

V,length,CDR3
TRBV7-9,16,CASSLGLAGEKETQYF
TRBV23-1,13,CASSQAVNYGYTF
TRBV7-6,18,CASSRPIYRIGSNEKLFF
TRBV28,14,CASNPGKSNTEAFF
TRBV28,14,CASSLVGGRDTQYF
TRBV5-1,17,CASSLGPDRRHGNTIYF
TRBV19,15,CASSWRTGGPGELFF
TRBV7-2,15,CASSLQGNGNQPQHF
TRBV28,14,CASSAGPAVYEQYF
TRBV9,18,CASSVNRPGTLPYNEQFF
TRBV25-1,15,CASSAGAGVNYGYTF
TRBV21-1,13,CASSGPRPDGYTF
TRBV7-3,13,CASGTGGADTQYF
TRBV7-9,14,CASSPGTPNTEAFF
TRBV2,15,CASRQRGGETDTQYF
TRBV4-1,14,CASSQGTGTYEQYF
TRBV9,13,CASSVTSSEEQYF
TRBV19,12,CASSSSHYEQYF